The 12 T cell receptor beta chains below all came from one sample that was sequenced in a study of T cell responses to AZD1222 COVID-19 vaccine. TCRdb's copy holds only in-frame clones and misses some; the assay was immunoSEQ multiplex PCR. The sample comprises approximately 150,000 clones, more than 70% of which are singletons, and roughly 3.5% rests with the top ten. The sample consisted of peripheral blood, taken on day 0 of MenACWY control vaccination. Receptor source: an adult in good health.

The chain is built from TRBV5-1 and TRBJ2-5, with D perhaps TRBD2 (6 bases). Trimming took off 0 bases at V and 5 bases at J, with 14 bases between the two ends. The CDR3 is 15 amino acids. Germline values: CDR1 SGHRS, CDR2 YFSETQ. CDR3 DNA sequence: TGCGCCAGCAGCTTGGAGGGGACCCGGGGGGAGACCCAGTACTTC. This codes for CASSLEGTRGETQYF.

This clone was counted only a few times. The rearrangement links TRBV5-1 to TRBJ1-2; D remains unclear. Germline V lookup: CDR1 SGHRS, CDR2 YFSETQ. With 2 bases removed from V and 1 base from J, the gap between germline ends came to 9 bases. The CDR3 is 14 amino acids. CDR3 region: CASSFPDGNYGYTF. CDR3 in DNA: TGCGCCAGCAGCTTCCCGGACGGTAACTATGGCTACACCTTC.

There are a few counts of this clone. The chain joins TRBV5-1 to TRBJ2-2; D might be TRBD1 (5 bases). With 6 bases removed from V and 3 bases from J, the gap between germline ends came to 15 bases. CDR1 SGHRS and CDR2 YFSETQ come from the germline V gene. The CDR3 runs 15 residues. For the CDR3, the DNA is TGCGCCAGCAACCTGGACACCCCTGACACCGGGGAGCTGTTTTTT. It codes for CASNLDTPDTGELFF.

Concerning this clone: At the DNA level, this CDR3 is encoded by other sequences in the same sample as well. The rearrangement links TRBV19 to TRBJ2-1; 8 positions match TRBD2. The germline V gene encodes CDR1 LNHDA and CDR2 SQIVND (reference sequence). The CDR3 totals 16 residues. V trimming: 5 bases; J trimming: 0 bases; junction bases outside the gene matches: 6. The CDR3 region is CASSFWTSNSYNEQFF. CDR3 coding DNA: TGTGCCAGTAGTTTCTGGACTAGCAACTCCTACAATGAGCAGTTCTTC.

This chain connects TRBV18 to TRBJ2-5, with 7 bases that match TRBD2. V was pared by 9 bases and J by 0 bases, with 4 bases of the junction left unmatched. Germline V gene lookup returns CDR1 KGHSH and CDR2 LQKENI. The CDR3 length is 13 residues. The CDR3 loop reads CASRLANQETQYF. The CDR3 DNA reads as TGTGCCAGTAGACTAGCAAACCAAGAGACCCAGTACTTC.

This clone came up once. As the CDR3 is not closed by the conserved phenylalanine or tryptophan, this likely results from a read error. The DNA is left out, because the CDR3 cannot be placed on it with certainty; the CDR3 is given as TCRdb lists it. The chain combines TRBV4-3 with TRBJ2-7; TRBD1, the table's D call, lacks a check against the DNA. The CDR3 is made up of 9 amino acids, end residues included. Germline V gives CDR1 LGHNA, CDR2 YSLEER. The CDR3: CASSQMRHP.

The J gene is TRBJ2-1, the V gene TRBV9; D gene uncertain. This CDR3 region has 12 residues. Deletions cut 0 bases from V and 7 bases from J, with 5 bases between. The V gene's germline CDR1 is SGDLS and CDR2 YYNGEE. CDR3 sequence (DNA): TGTGCCAGCAGCGTAGCTTGGAATGAGCAGTTCTTC. This codes for CASSVAWNEQFF.

This sequence joins TRBV6-5 and TRBJ1-3, with TRBD1 matching 8 bases. Trimming removed 6 bases from V and 4 bases from J; junction bases left unmatched: 8. The CDR3 consists of 15 residues. CDR1 is MNHEY and CDR2 is SVGAGI in the germline V gene. CDR3 nucleotides: TGTGCCAGCAGCCTTTTACAGGGGGAAGGAAACACCATATATTTT. Protein product: CASSLLQGEGNTIYF.

The DNA for the CDR3 is TGCGCCAGCAGCTTGTGGGGGTTTGTGAACACTGAAGCTTTCTTT. Protein product: CASSLWGFVNTEAFF. The V and J genes are TRBV5-1 and TRBJ1-1; TRBD1 is a possible D gene (5 bases). The CDR3 extends over 15 amino acids. Germline V gene lookup returns CDR1 SGHRS and CDR2 YFSETQ. The ends were cut back, 1 base at V and 0 bases at J, with 10 bases in the middle.

The J gene is TRBJ2-7, the V gene TRBV7-2; 7 bases are shared with TRBD2. V was pared by 5 bases and J by 2 bases, with 6 bases of the junction left unmatched. Germline V gene sequence: CDR1 SGHTA, CDR2 FQGNSA. The CDR3 spans 14 residues. CDR3: CASSPWGGAYEQYF. DNA of the CDR3: TGTGCCAGCAGCCCATGGGGGGGGGCCTACGAGCAGTACTTC.

This rearrangement joins TRBV4-3 to TRBJ2-5, with D perhaps TRBD2 (5 bases). CDR1 LGHNA and CDR2 YSLEER come from the germline V gene. Trimming removed 1 base at V and 5 bases at J, with 8 bases between. This CDR3 has 13 amino acids. CDR3 DNA: TGCGCCAGCAGCCAAGGGGCGGGCGAGACCCAGTACTTC. Translation: CASSQGAGETQYF.

The chain carries TRBV3-1 (or the pseudogene TRBV3-2) and TRBJ2-7, with D possibly matching TRBD2 (5 bases). With 3 bases removed from V and 5 bases from J, the gap between germline ends came to 14 bases. The CDR3 length is 14 residues. Germline CDR1 is LGHDT and CDR2 is YNNKEL (reference sequence). CDR3 protein: CASSQPLRVHEQYF. DNA for the CDR3: TGTGCCAGCAGCCAGCCCTTGCGGGTCCACGAGCAGTACTTC.